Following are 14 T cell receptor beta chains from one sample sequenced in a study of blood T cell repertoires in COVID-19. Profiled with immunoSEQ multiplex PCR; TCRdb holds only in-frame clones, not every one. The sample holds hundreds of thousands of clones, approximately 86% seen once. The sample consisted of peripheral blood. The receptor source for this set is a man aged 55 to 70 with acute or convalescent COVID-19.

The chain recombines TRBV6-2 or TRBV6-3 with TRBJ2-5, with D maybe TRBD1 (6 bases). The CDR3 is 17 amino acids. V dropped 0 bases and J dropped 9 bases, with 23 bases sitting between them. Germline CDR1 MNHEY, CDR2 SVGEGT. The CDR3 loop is CASSYSATGWGWMAQYF. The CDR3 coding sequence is TGTGCCAGCAGTTACTCGGCGACAGGCTGGGGGTGGATGGCCCAGTACTTC.

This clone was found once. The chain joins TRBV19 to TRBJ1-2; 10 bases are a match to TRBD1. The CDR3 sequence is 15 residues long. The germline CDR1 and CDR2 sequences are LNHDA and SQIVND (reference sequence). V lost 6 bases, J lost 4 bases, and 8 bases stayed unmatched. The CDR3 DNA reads TGTGCCAGTAGAAAGACAGGGGGCCCCTCCTATGGCTACACCTTC. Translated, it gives CASRKTGGPSYGYTF.

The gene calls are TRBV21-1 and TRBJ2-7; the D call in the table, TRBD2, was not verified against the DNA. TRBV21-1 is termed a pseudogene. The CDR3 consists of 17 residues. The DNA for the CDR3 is TGTGCCAGCAGCAAAGCCGTTTTGAAGGGAGGGTCCTACGAGCAGTACTTC. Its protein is CASSKAVLKGGSYEQYF.

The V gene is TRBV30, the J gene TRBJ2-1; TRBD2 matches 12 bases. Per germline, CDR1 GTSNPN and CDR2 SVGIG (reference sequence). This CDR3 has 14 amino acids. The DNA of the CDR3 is TGTGCACGGGCGTCGCTAGCGGGGGGGGATGAGCAGTTCTTC. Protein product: CARASLAGGDEQFF.

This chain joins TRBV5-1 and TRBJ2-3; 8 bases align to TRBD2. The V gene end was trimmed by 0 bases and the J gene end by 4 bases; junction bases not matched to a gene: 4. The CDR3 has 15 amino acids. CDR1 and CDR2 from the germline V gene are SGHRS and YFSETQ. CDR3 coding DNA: TGCGCCAGCAGCTTGGGGGGACTAGGGGCAGATACGCAGTATTTT. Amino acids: CASSLGGLGADTQYF.

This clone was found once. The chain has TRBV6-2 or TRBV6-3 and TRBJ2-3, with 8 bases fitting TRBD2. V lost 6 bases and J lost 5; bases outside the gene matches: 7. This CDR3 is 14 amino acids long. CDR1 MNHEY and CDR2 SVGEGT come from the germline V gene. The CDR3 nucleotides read TGTGCCAGCAGCCTCGGGGGGGCCGGAGATACGCAGTATTTT. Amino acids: CASSLGGAGDTQYF.

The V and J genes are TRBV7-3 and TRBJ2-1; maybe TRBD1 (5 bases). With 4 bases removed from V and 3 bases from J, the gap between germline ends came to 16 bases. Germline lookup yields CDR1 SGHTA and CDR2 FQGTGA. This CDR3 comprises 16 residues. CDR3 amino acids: CASSSRGATRYNEQFF. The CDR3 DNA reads TGTGCCAGCAGCTCCCGTGGGGCGACACGCTACAATGAGCAGTTCTTC. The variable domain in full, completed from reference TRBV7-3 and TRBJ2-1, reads GAGVSQTPSNKVTEKGKYVELRCDPISGHTALYWYRQSLGQGPEFLIYFQGTGAADDSGLPNDRFFAVRPEGSVSTLKIQRTERGDSAVYLCASSSRGATRYNEQFFGPGTRLTVL.

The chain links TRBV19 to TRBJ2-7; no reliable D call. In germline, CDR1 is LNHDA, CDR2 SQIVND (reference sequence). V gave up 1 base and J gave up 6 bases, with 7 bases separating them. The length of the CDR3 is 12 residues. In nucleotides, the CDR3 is TGTGCCAGTAGTATAGTACCCGGCGAGCAGTACTTC. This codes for CASSIVPGEQYF.

Here the CDR3 DNA reads TGTGCCAGCGGTCGTCGCGGGGAGAGCACAGATACGCAGTATTTT. Its protein product is CASGRRGESTDTQYF. The gene calls are TRBV6-6 and TRBJ2-3; possibly TRBD2 for D (6 bases). Per the germline V gene, CDR1 is MNHNY and CDR2 is SVGAGI (reference sequence). The CDR3 loop spans 15 amino acids. Trimming pared 8 bases from V and 0 bases from J, leaving 15 bases between.

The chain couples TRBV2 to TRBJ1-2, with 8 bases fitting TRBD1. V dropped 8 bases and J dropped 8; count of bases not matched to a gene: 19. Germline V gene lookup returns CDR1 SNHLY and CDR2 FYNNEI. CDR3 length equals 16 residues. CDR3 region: CASGQITGTGHLGYTF. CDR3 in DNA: TGTGCCAGCGGTCAAATTACCGGGACAGGACATCTGGGCTACACCTTC.

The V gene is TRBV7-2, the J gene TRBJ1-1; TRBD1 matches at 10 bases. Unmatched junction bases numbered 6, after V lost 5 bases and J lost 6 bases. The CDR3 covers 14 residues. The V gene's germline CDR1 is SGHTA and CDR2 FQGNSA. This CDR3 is CASSPDRGRPEAFF. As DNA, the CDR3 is TGTGCCAGCAGCCCGGACAGGGGGAGGCCTGAAGCTTTCTTT.

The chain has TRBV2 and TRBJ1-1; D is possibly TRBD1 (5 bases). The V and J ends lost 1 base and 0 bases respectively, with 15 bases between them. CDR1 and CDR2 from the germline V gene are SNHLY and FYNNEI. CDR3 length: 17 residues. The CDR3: CASSEGRGGVMNTEAFF. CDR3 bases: TGTGCCAGCAGTGAAGGAAGGGGAGGGGTAATGAACACTGAAGCTTTCTTT.

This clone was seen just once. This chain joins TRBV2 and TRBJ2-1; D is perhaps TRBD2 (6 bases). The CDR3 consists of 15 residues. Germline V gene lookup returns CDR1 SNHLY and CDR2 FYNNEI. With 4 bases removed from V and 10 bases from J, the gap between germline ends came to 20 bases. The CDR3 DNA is TGTGCCAGCAGTGGGGAGGACATTTCCCCCATCGAGCAGTTCTTC. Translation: CASSGEDISPIEQFF. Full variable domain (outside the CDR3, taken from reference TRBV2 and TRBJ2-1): EPEVTQTPSHQVTQMGQEVILRCVPISNHLYFYWYRQILGQKVEFLVSFYNNEISEKSEIFDDQFSVERPDGSNFTLKIRSTKLEDSAMYFCASSGEDISPIEQFFGPGTRLTVL.

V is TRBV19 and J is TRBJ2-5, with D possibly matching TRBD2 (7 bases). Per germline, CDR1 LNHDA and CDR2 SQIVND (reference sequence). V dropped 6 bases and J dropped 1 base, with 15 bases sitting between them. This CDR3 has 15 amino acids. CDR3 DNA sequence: TGTGCCAGTAGCCGGGGGGCGGGCCGCCAAGAGACCCAGTACTTC. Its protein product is CASSRGAGRQETQYF.